This T cell receptor (beta chain) stems from a study of cytomegalovirus exposure and HLA in healthy donors. Study observations and caveats: Serostatus for CMV was the only available immune exposure information. TRBV6-2, TRBV6-3 and other indistinguishable V segments were excluded. Upon later analysis, TCR association rates were observed to vary by HLA locus, being highest for DRB1 and lowest for HLA-C.

V was trimmed by 0 bases and J by 1 base, leaving 14 bases between them. The CDR3 runs 16 residues. Germline V gene data show CDR1 as SGDLS and CDR2 as YYNGEE. While unrecorded immune exposures were likely, the donors were nominally healthy when sampled. PCR employed 60 Vbeta and 13 Jbeta primers. Only in-frame clones appear in the TCRdb table, and some are missing; sequencing was by immunoSEQ multiplex PCR. The data contain approximately 140,000 clones, roughly 88% of them singletons. A word on this clone: Its antigen remains unidentified.

The sequenced sample was PBMCs. The chain employs TRBV9 and TRBJ2-7, with D possibly matching TRBD2 (7 bases). The sequence was obtained from a woman aged 40 to 49 in good health and CMV-seronegative. CDR3 DNA: TGTGCCAGCAGCGTAGAGGTGGGAGGGGGGTCCTACGAGCAGTACTTC. Translating gives CASSVEVGGGSYEQYF.